A selection of T cell receptor beta chains follows, all from one sample in a study of blood T cell repertoires in COVID-19. Repertoires were generated with immunoSEQ multiplex PCR, while TCRdb's copy carries only in-frame clones and drops some. The sample yields hundreds of thousands of clones, around 85% seen once. Sequences were obtained from peripheral blood. These receptors all come from a woman aged 30 to 39 who had recovered from COVID-19. Both conserved end residues are part of each CDR3. A D gene is named only where the DNA matches it firmly. Size tells how often a clone was seen (once, few, many) or the class of an expanded clone, and some rows leave it out.

V gene,J gene,D gene,clone size,CDR3 DNA,CDR3 protein
TRBV7-2,TRBJ1-1,.,few,TGTGCCAGCAGCTTAGATCGGATGACAACCTTGAATAAAGCTTTCTTT,CASSLDRMTTLNKAFF
TRBV6-2/TRBV6-3,TRBJ2-1,TRBD2,once,TGTGCCAGCAGTTCGACTAGCGGATACAATGAGCAGTTCTTC,CASSSTSGYNEQFF
TRBV9,TRBJ2-5,.,.,TGTGCCAGCAGCGTAGACGGGAGACCTCAAGAGACCCAGTACTTC,CASSVDGRPQETQYF
TRBV5-8,TRBJ1-2,.,.,TGTGCCAGCACCTTGAGGAACAGAGCTAACTATGGCTACACCTTC,CASTLRNRANYGYTF
TRBV27,TRBJ1-2,.,.,TGTGCCAGCAGTCCACACCTCGACTATGGCTACACCTTC,CASSPHLDYGYTF
TRBV6-4,TRBJ1-2,TRBD1,many,TGTGCCAGCAGTGATTCCACAGGGGGCCATGGCTACACCTTC,CASSDSTGGHGYTF
TRBV5-1,TRBJ2-3,.,.,TGCGCCAGCAGTGATACCGGCGGGACGATTACTTCGGATACGCAGTATTTT,CASSDTGGTITSDTQYF
TRBV5-8,TRBJ1-5,.,few,TGTGCCAGCAGCTTGCTGAGTGGCAATCAGCCCCAGCATTTT,CASSLLSGNQPQHF
TRBV5-6,TRBJ2-1,.,.,TGTGCCAGCAGCTTTATGAGGGCTCGGAATGAGCAGTTCTTC,CASSFMRARNEQFF
TRBV7-9,TRBJ1-2,.,.,TGTGCCAGCGACTCCCCCGATACAGGGACCTCCGGTGGCTACACCTTC,CASDSPDTGTSGGYTF
TRBV7-9,TRBJ2-2,.,.,TGTGCCAGCCGCTTGACGGAGCCAGTCACCGGGGAGCTGTTTTTT,CASRLTEPVTGELFF
TRBV6-5,TRBJ1-1,TRBD1,.,TGTGCCAGCAGAAGGACAGGTAGCACTGAAGCTTTCTTT,CASRRTGSTEAFF
TRBV28,TRBJ2-7,TRBD2,.,TGTGCCAGCAGTTTCGGACTAGCGGCTATAAACTACGAGCAGTACTTC,CASSFGLAAINYEQYF
TRBV6-5,TRBJ1-3,.,once,TGTGCCAGCAGTTCTCCCGGGATCTCTGGAAACACCATATATTTT,CASSSPGISGNTIYF
TRBV18,TRBJ2-2,TRBD1,.,TGTGCCAGCTCACCACCGGACAGGGTGGGGACCGGGGAGCTGTTTTTT,CASSPPDRVGTGELFF
TRBV5-6,TRBJ2-1,TRBD2,.,TGTGCCAGCAGCTTGGTTGGAAGCGTAGCGGGGCAGTTCTTC,CASSLVGSVAGQFF
TRBV6-5,TRBJ1-4,.,.,TGTGCCAGCAGTTACGCAGGGGATGAAAAACTGTTTTTT,CASSYAGDEKLFF
TRBV20-1,TRBJ2-7,TRBD2,.,TGCAGTGCTAGTTTCTGGGTAGCGGGCTTATACGAGCAGTACTTC,CSASFWVAGLYEQYF
TRBV28,TRBJ1-5,.,.,TGTGCCAGCAGTACGTTCGGGAATAGCAATCAGCCCCAGCATTTT,CASSTFGNSNQPQHF
TRBV12-3/TRBV12-4,TRBJ2-7,.,.,TGTGCCAGCAGTGGGACTGAAAAGCAGTACTTC,CASSGTEKQYF
TRBV11-2,TRBJ2-3,TRBD2,.,TGTGCCAGCAGAGCCACCGGAAGCGGGGGGTTTGGAGATACGCAGTATTTT,CASRATGSGGFGDTQYF
TRBV11-3,TRBJ2-3,.,.,TGTGCCAGCAGCTTAGGCAGGCACAGAAGGGATACGCAGTATTTT,CASSLGRHRRDTQYF
TRBV4-2,TRBJ2-2,.,.,TGTGCCAGCAGCCAAGTCTCGAACACCGGGGAGCTGTTTTTT,CASSQVSNTGELFF
TRBV21-1,TRBJ2-4,.,.,TGTGCCAGCAGCAAAGTCTGCGTAGCCAAAAACATTCAGTACTTC,CASSKVCVAKNIQYF